This T cell receptor (beta chain) was identified during a study of beta chain features in type 1 diabetes. Study-wide findings and caveats: When Type 1 diabetes patients were examined, their TCRB CDR3s proved moderately but significantly shorter in all four CD4+ subsets. Over-representation of high TCR-expressing cells was a possible consequence of cDNA sequencing. The influence of HLA type on TCRB rearrangement stayed undetermined.

Expressed TCRB transcripts were sequenced, since all the RNA that had been isolated was reverse transcribed. The table came from immunoSEQ multiplex PCR; TCRdb's copy has only in-frame clones and leaves some out. The table includes fewer than 900,000 clones, around a sixth detected once. In regard to this clone: The antigen remains undetermined.

Per the germline V gene, CDR1 is MDHEN and CDR2 is SYDVKM. V was trimmed by 11 bases and J by 2 bases, leaving 15 bases between them. This CDR3 region has 13 residues. The sequence was collected from a woman between 18 and 29 years old in good health. Sequencing input: naive CD4+ T cells from blood. The chain recombines TRBV28 with TRBJ1-1; TRBD1 is a possible D gene (6 bases). CDR3 DNA: TGTGCCTCCTTTGAGGACAGTAACACTGAAGCTTTCTTT. It yields the protein CASFEDSNTEAFF.